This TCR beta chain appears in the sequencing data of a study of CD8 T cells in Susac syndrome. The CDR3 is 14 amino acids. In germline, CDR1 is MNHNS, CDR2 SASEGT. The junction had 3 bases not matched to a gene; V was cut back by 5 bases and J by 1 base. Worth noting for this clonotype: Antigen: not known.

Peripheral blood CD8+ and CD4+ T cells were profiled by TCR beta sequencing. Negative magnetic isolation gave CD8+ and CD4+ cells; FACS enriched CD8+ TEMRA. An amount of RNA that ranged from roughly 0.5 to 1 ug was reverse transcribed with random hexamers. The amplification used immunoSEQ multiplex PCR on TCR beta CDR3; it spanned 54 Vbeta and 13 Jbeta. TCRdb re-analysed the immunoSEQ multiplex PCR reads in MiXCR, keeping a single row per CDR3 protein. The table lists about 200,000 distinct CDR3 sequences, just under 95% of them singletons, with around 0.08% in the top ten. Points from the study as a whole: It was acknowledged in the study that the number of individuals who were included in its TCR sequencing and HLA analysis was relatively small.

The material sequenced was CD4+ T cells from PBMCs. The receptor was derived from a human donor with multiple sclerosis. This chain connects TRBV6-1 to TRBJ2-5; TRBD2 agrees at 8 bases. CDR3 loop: CASSPAGAQETQYF. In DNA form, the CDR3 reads TGTGCCAGCAGTCCAGCGGGGGCCCAAGAGACCCAGTACTTC.